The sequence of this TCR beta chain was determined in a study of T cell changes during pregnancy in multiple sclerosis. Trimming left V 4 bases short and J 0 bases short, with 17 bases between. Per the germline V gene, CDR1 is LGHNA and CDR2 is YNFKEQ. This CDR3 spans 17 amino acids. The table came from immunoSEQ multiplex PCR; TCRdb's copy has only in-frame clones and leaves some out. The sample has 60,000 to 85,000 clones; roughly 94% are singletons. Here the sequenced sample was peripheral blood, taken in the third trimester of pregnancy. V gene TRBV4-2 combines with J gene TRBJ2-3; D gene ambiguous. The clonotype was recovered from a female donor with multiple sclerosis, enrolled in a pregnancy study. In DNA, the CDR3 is TGTGCCAGCAGCCCTACCCTAACCCTCGCTAGCACAGATACGCAGTATTTT. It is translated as CASSPTLTLASTDTQYF.